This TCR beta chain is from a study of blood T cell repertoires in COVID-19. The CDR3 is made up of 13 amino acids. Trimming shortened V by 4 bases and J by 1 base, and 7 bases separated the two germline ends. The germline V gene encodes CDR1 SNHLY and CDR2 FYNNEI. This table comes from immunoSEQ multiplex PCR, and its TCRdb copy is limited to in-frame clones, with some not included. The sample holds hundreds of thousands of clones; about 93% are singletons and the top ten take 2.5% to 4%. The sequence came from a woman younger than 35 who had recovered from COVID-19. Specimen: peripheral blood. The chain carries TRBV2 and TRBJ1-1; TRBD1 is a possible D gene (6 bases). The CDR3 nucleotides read TGTGCCAGCAGTGGACAGGCGAACACTGAAGCTTTCTTT. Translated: CASSGQANTEAFF. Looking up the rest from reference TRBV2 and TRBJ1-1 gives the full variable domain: EPEVTQTPSHQVTQMGQEVILRCVPISNHLYFYWYRQILGQKVEFLVSFYNNEISEKSEIFDDQFSVERPDGSNFTLKIRSTKLEDSAMYFCASSGQANTEAFFGQGTRLTVV.